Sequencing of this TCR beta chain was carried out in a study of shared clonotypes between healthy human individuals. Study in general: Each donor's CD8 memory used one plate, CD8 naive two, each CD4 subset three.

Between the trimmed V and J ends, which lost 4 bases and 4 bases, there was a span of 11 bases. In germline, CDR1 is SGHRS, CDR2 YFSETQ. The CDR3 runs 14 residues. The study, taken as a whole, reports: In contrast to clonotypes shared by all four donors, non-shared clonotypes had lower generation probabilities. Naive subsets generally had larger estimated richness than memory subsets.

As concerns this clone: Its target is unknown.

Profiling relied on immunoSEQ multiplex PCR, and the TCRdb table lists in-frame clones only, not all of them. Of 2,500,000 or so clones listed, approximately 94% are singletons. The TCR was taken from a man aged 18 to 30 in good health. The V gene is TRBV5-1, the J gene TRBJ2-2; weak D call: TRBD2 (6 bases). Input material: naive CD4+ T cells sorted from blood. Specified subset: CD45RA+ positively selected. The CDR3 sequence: CASSLEGPTGELFF. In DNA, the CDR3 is TGCGCCAGCAGCCTGGAGGGACCCACCGGGGAGCTGTTTTTT.